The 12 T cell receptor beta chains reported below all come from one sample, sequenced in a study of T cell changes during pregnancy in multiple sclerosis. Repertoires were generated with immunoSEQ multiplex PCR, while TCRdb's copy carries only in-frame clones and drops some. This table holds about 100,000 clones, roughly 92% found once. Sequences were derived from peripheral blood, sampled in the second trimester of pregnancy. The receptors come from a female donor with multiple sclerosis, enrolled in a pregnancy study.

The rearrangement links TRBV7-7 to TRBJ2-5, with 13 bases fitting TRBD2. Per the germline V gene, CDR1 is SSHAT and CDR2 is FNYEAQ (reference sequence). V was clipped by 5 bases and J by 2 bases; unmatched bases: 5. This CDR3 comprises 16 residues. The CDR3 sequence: CASSRGLAGVQETQYF. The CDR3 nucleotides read TGTGCCAGCAGCCGAGGACTAGCGGGAGTTCAAGAGACCCAGTACTTC.

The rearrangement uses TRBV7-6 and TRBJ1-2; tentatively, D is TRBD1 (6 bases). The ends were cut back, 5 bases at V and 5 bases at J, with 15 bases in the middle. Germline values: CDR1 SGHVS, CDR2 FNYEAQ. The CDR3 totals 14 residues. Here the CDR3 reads CASSRVQGPYGYTF. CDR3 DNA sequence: TGTGCCAGCAGCCGGGTACAGGGTCCTTATGGCTACACCTTC. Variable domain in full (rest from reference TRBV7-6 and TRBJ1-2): GAGVSQSPRYKVTKRGQDVALRCDPISGHVSLYWYRQALGQGPEFLTYFNYEAQQDKSGLPNDRFSAERPEGSISTLTIQRTEQRDSAMYRCASSRVQGPYGYTFGSGTRLTVV.

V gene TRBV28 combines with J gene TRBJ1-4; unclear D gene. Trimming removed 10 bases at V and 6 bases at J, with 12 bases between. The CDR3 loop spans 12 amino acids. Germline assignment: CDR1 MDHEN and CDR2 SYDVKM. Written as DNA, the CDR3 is TGTGCCACCTCACAGTGGGATGAAAAACTGTTTTTT. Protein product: CATSQWDEKLFF.

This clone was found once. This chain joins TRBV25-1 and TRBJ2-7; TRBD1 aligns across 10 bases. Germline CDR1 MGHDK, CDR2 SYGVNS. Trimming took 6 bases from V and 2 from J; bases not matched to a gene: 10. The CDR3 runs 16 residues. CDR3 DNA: TGTGCCAGCAGGCCGCCCGCCGGGACAGGGGCCTACGAGCAGTACTTC. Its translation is CASRPPAGTGAYEQYF.

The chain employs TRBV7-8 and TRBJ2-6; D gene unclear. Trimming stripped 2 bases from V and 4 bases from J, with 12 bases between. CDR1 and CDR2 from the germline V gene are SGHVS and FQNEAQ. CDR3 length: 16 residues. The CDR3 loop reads CASSLSSNWGANVLTF. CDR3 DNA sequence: TGTGCCAGCAGCTTATCTTCAAACTGGGGGGCCAACGTCCTGACTTTC.

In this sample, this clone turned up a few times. CDR3 in DNA: TGTGCCAGCAGCTCTCCCAAGACGGAGGATGAAGCTTTCTTT. It codes for CASSSPKTEDEAFF. The V and J genes are TRBV5-4 and TRBJ1-1; D is uncertain. V lost 3 bases to trimming and J lost 7 bases, with 16 bases between them. CDR1 SGHNT and CDR2 YYREEE come from the germline V gene (reference sequence). The CDR3 runs to 14 residues.

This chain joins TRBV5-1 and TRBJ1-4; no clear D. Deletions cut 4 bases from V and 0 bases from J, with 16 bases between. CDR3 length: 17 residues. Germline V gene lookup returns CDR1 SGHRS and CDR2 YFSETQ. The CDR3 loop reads CASSPGLAPATNEKLFF. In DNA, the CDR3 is TGCGCCAGCAGCCCCGGACTGGCCCCTGCAACTAATGAAAAACTGTTTTTT. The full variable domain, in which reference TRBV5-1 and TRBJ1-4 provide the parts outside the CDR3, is KAGVTQTPRYLIKTRGQQVTLSCSPISGHRSVSWYQQTPGQGLQFLFEYFSETQRNKGNFPGRFSGRQFSNSRSEMNVSTLELGDSALYLCASSPGLAPATNEKLFFGSGTQLSVL.

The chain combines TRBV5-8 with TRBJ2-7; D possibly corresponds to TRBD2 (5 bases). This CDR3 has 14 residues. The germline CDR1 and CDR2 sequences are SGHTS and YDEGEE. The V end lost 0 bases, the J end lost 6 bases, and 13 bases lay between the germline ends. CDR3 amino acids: CASSLALGKTEQYF. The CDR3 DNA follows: TGTGCCAGCAGCTTGGCCCTCGGGAAGACCGAGCAGTACTTC.

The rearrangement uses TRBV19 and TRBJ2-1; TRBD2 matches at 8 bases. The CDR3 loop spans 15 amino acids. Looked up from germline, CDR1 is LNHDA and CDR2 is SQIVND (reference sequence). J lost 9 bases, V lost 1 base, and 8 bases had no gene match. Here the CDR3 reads CASSIAPAGESEQFF. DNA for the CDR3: TGTGCCAGTAGTATAGCCCCAGCGGGAGAGAGTGAGCAGTTCTTC.

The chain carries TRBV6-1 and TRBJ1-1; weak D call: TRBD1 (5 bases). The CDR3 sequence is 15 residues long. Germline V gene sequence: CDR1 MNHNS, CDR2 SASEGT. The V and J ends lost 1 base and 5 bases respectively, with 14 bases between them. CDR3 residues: CASSEEEGRMTEAFF. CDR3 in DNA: TGTGCCAGCAGTGAAGAGGAGGGGAGGATGACTGAAGCTTTCTTT.

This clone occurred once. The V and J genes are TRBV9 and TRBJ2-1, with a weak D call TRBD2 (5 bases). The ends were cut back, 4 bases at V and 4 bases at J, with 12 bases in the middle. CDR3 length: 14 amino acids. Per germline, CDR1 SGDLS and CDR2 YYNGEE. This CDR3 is CASSLGVDYNEQFF. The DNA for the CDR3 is TGTGCCAGCAGCCTGGGAGTGGATTACAATGAGCAGTTCTTC.

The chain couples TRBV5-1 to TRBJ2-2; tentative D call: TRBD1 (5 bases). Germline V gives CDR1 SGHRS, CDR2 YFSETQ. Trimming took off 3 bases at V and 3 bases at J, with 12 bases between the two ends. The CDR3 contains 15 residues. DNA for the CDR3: TGCGCCAGCAGCTCTCAGGGAAGGGACACCGGGGAGCTGTTTTTT. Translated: CASSSQGRDTGELFF. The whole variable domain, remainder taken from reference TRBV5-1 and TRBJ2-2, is KAGVTQTPRYLIKTRGQQVTLSCSPISGHRSVSWYQQTPGQGLQFLFEYFSETQRNKGNFPGRFSGRQFSNSRSEMNVSTLELGDSALYLCASSSQGRDTGELFFGEGSRLTVL.